The sample holds many counts of the clone carrying this T cell receptor (beta chain). The entry originates in a study of read filtering for tumor transcriptome and immune sequencing. Molecular barcoded adaptors covering alpha/delta and beta/gamma chains were used on 400 to 450 ng RNA. In TCRdb, the reads were re-called with MiXCR into one record per CDR3 protein. The sample lists about 46,000 distinct CDR3 sequences; about 20% were seen once. The germline gives CDR1 SEHNR, CDR2 FQNEAQ (reference sequence). V was clipped by 1 base and J by 5 bases; unmatched bases: 8. CDR3 length: 16 amino acids. The sequence came from a donor aged 40 or older with multiple myeloma. The sample was a population of CD138-negative cells sorted from bone marrow. The chain employs TRBV7-9 and TRBJ2-7; 10 bases match TRBD1. Written as DNA, the CDR3 is TGTGCCAGCAGCTTAGGGGCTGGGACAGGGGCCGACGAGCAGTACTTC. This encodes CASSLGAGTGADEQYF.